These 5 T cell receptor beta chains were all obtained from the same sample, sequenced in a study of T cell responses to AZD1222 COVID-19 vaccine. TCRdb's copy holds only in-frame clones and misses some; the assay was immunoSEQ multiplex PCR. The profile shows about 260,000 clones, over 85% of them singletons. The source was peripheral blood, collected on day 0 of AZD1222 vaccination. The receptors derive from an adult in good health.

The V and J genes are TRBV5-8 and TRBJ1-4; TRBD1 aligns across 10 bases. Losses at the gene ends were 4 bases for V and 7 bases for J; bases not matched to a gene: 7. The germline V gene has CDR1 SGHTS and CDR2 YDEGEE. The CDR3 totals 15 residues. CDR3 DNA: TGTGCCAGCAGCCTTGGGGACAGGGGAGGTGAAAAACTGTTTTTT. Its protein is CASSLGDRGGEKLFF.

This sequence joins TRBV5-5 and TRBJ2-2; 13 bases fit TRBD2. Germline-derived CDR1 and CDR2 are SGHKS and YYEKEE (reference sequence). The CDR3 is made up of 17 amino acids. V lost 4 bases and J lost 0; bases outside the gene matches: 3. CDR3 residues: CASSRGLAGTNTGELFF. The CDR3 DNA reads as TGTGCCAGCAGCCGGGGACTAGCGGGAACGAACACCGGGGAGCTGTTTTTT.

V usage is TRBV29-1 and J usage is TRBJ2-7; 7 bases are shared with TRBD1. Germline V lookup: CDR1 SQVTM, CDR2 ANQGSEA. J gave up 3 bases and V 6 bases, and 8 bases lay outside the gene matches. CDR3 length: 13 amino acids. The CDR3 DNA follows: TGCAGCGTCAGGACAGGTAGGGTCTACGAGCAGTACTTC. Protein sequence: CSVRTGRVYEQYF.

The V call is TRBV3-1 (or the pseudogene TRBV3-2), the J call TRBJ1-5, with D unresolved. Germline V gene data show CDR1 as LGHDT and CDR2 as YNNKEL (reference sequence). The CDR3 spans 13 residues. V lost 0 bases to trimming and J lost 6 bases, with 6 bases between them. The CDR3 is CASSQDRTQPQHF. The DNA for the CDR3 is TGTGCCAGCAGCCAAGACAGGACTCAGCCCCAGCATTTT.

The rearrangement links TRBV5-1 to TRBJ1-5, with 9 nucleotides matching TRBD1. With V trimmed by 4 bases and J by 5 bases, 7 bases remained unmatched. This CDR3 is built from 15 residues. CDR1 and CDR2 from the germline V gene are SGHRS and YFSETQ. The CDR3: CASSITGGADQPQHF. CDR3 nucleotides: TGCGCCAGCAGCATCACAGGGGGCGCCGATCAGCCCCAGCATTTT.